A selection of T cell receptor beta chains follows, all from one sample in a study of Ad26.COV2.S vaccination and SARS-CoV-2 variants. Only in-frame clones appear in the TCRdb table, and some are missing; sequencing was by immunoSEQ multiplex PCR. The sample yields 350,000 to 450,000 clones, roughly nine tenths seen once. The sample in question was peripheral blood, obtained after recovery from COVID-19. These receptors were collected from a human donor who had recovered from COVID-19. Both conserved end residues are part of each CDR3. Fields, in order: V gene, D gene, clone size, J gene, CDR3 DNA, CDR3 protein. A D gene is named only where the DNA matches it firmly. Only some rows state a clone size, as once, few, many or a class for expanded clones.

v_gene: TRBV25-1; d_gene: TRBD1; abundance: .; j_gene: TRBJ1-4; CDR3nt: TGTGCCAGCAGTCCCAACCCGACAGGGGGTAATGAAAAACTGTTTTTT; CDR3aa: CASSPNPTGGNEKLFF
v_gene: TRBV6-5; d_gene: .; abundance: .; j_gene: TRBJ1-5; CDR3nt: TGTGCCAGCAGACGTGCAGCGTCTGGTCAGCCCCAGCATTTT; CDR3aa: CASRRAASGQPQHF
v_gene: TRBV7-9; d_gene: .; abundance: .; j_gene: TRBJ1-1; CDR3nt: TGTGCCAGCAGACGACCGGGCACTGAAGCTTTCTTT; CDR3aa: CASRRPGTEAFF
v_gene: TRBV19; d_gene: .; abundance: .; j_gene: TRBJ1-3; CDR3nt: TGTGCCAGCGGTCGTCCTCTCTCTGGAAACACCATATATTTT; CDR3aa: CASGRPLSGNTIYF
v_gene: TRBV18; d_gene: .; abundance: .; j_gene: TRBJ1-5; CDR3nt: TGTGCCAGCTCAAGGACAGAGAGCAATCAGCCCCAGCATTTT; CDR3aa: CASSRTESNQPQHF
v_gene: TRBV7-2; d_gene: TRBD1; abundance: .; j_gene: TRBJ2-5; CDR3nt: TGTGCCAGCAGCTCTCAGGGGGCCGAGACCCAGTACTTC; CDR3aa: CASSSQGAETQYF
v_gene: TRBV6-5; d_gene: .; abundance: once; j_gene: TRBJ1-1; CDR3nt: TGTGCCAGCGGGTTCTCGGGGGCAAGCCCTGAAGCTTTCTTT; CDR3aa: CASGFSGASPEAFF
v_gene: TRBV27; d_gene: TRBD1; abundance: .; j_gene: TRBJ1-6; CDR3nt: TGTGCCAGCAGTTTAAGACAGGGGGGTTCGGGCTCACCCCTCCACTTT; CDR3aa: CASSLRQGGSGSPLHF
v_gene: TRBV5-1; d_gene: TRBD2; abundance: .; j_gene: TRBJ2-2; CDR3nt: TGCGCCAGCAGCTCACTAGCGGGGGTTCCCACCGGGGAGCTGTTTTTT; CDR3aa: CASSSLAGVPTGELFF
v_gene: TRBV27; d_gene: TRBD1; abundance: .; j_gene: TRBJ1-1; CDR3nt: TGTGCCAGCAGTCTGGACAGGGGAGACACTGAAGCTTTCTTT; CDR3aa: CASSLDRGDTEAFF